This TCR beta chain was profiled in a study of blood T cell repertoires in COVID-19 (TCRdb year 2020). Some background on the complete study: The collaborator samples originated in the United States, Italy and Spain and spanned the acute and convalescent phases of COVID-19. The prospective study material was composed of cDNA or gDNA derived from T cells, B-cell-depleted T cells, or PBMCs. The repertoires were made available in a free public database intended to serve as a resource for research on the immune response to SARS-CoV-2. The samples were drawn from the first 160 participants of the ongoing ImmuneRACE study and from some 1,300 subjects provided by 6 global collaborators. Where HLA class I and class II types were available, the types were taken from metadata supplied by the sample provider, not from assay-based typing. The sample metadata nearly always contained a de-identified subject ID, COVID-19 status, age in years and sex. Deeply sampled blood TCRbeta repertoires from subjects exposed to, actively infected with, or recovered from COVID-19 were included in the dataset. Study-wide findings and limitations: The amount of clinical and demographic metadata varied by source and participant and was provided uncurated.

Whole blood was collected in K2EDTA tubes by collaborating institutions according to the institutions' own protocols. For TCRbeta analysis, collaborators shipped samples in one of three forms: frozen whole blood, isolated PBMCs, or DNA extracted from either of those sample types. The junction shows trimming of 5 bases on V and 9 bases on J, plus 22 bases between the germline ends. In the germline V gene, CDR1 corresponds to MGHDK and CDR2 to SYGVNS. The CDR3 numbers 15 residues from cysteine through phenylalanine. CDR3 DNA only is kept here, 45 bases in frame from base 1. The immunoSEQ Assay, a bias-controlled multiplex PCR, was used to amplify TCRbeta CDR3 regions from genomic DNA. The original methods were these. Nucleated cell counts per sample were estimated from amplification of reference gene primers within the assay. To quantify the absolute abundance of each unique TCRbeta CDR3 rearrangement, sequence reads were collapsed and filtered. For each sample, productive Simpson clonality was calculated as the square root of Simpson's diversity index over productive rearrangements. This is the immuneACCESS table as TCRdb keeps it, with only in-frame sequences that have V and J called. A part of the clones is gone; compared with another copy, unresolved V genes explain less than half, and the rest is unexplained. V and J calls and clone size follow that table, whereas D and trimming were derived from the DNA. This sample has over 50,000 clones in its table, and approximately 89% of those were observed once. Jointly, the top ten make up roughly 7% of the sample.

Concerning this clone itself: No cognate antigen has been identified for it. Base qualities were left out, and no much larger clone turns up one base away.

The TCR was taken from a man between 60 and 70 years old with acute or convalescent COVID-19. Recombination connected TRBV25-1 to TRBJ1-1; too little of a D gene remains to name it. What was sequenced was peripheral blood. The DNA sequence is as follows: TGTGCCAGCAGTCCCGAATTGCAGTCAGGTGAGAAAGCTTTCTTT. Translation gives CASSPELQSGEKAFF.